These 31 T cell receptor beta chains originate from one sample sequenced in a study of shared clonotypes between healthy human individuals. Assay used: immunoSEQ multiplex PCR; TCRdb lists only in-frame clones, some missing. The sample has hundreds of thousands of clones; about 74% are singletons. Material: memory CD4+ T cells sorted from blood. Subset meaning: CD45RA-negative fraction. Receptors were obtained from a young woman in good health.

V usage is TRBV28 and J usage is TRBJ1-1; the D is unclear. Trimming took 4 bases from V and 5 from J, leaving 8 bases between them. The CDR3 has 12 amino acids. Germline assignment: CDR1 MDHEN and CDR2 SYDVKM. In DNA form, the CDR3 reads TGTGCCAGCAGTTCCCCTCGGACTGAAGCTTTCTTT. It encodes CASSSPRTEAFF.

The CDR3 sequence: CASSKQGVDSEAFF. The CDR3 DNA sequence: TGTGCCAGCAGTAAACAGGGGGTAGACTCTGAAGCTTTCTTT. The chain recombines TRBV6-1 with TRBJ1-1; 8 positions agree with TRBD1. This CDR3 region has 14 residues. The germline CDR1 and CDR2 sequences are MNHNS and SASEGT. The trim removed 5 bases at V and 6 bases at J, leaving 8 bases unmatched.

This rearrangement joins TRBV7-8 to TRBJ2-1; 7 nucleotides match TRBD2. The trim removed 2 bases at V and 8 bases at J, leaving 9 bases unmatched. The CDR3 contains 15 residues. The V gene's germline CDR1 is SGHVS and CDR2 FQNEAQ. The DNA of the CDR3 is TGTGCCAGCAGCTTATGGGGGAGGGCCGAGTATGAGCAGTTCTTC. It codes for CASSLWGRAEYEQFF. Variable domain in full (rest from reference TRBV7-8 and TRBJ2-1): GAGVSQSPRYKVAKRGQDVALRCDPISGHVSLFWYQQALGQGPEFLTYFQNEAQLDKSGLPSDRFFAERPEGSVSTLKIQRTQQEDSAVYLCASSLWGRAEYEQFFGPGTRLTVL.

This rearrangement joins TRBV2 to TRBJ2-7; D ambiguous. Germline loops: CDR1 SNHLY, CDR2 FYNNEI. V gave up 2 bases and J gave up 9 bases, with 26 bases separating them. The CDR3 consists of 17 residues. The CDR3, as DNA: TGTGCCAGCAGTGAACAGTTGTCAGGACGAACCGTCGAAGGGCAGTACTTC. It translates to CASSEQLSGRTVEGQYF.

The J gene is TRBJ2-5, the V gene TRBV25-1; TRBD2 aligns across 15 bases. The CDR3 is 16 residues long. Germline-derived CDR1 and CDR2 are MGHDK and SYGVNS. V shed 6 bases and J 4 bases; nucleotides not matched to a gene: 6. CDR3 in amino acids: CASSGLAGGQGETQYF. The CDR3 bases are TGTGCCAGCAGCGGACTAGCGGGAGGGCAGGGAGAGACCCAGTACTTC. Filled out from reference TRBV25-1 and TRBJ2-5, the complete variable domain reads EADIYQTPRYLVIGTGKKITLECSQTMGHDKMYWYQQDPGMELHLIHYSYGVNSTEKGDLSSESTVSRIRTEHFPLTLESARPSHTSQYLCASSGLAGGQGETQYFGPGTRLLVL.

V usage is TRBV14 and J usage is TRBJ2-5; maybe TRBD2 (6 bases). Germline CDR1 reads SGHDN; CDR2 reads FVKESK. The CDR3 contains 10 residues. CDR3 sequence (DNA): TGTGCTAAACGGGGGGAGACCCAGTACTTC. Translated, it gives CAKRGETQYF.

The gene calls are TRBV7-7 and TRBJ2-2; D assignment may be TRBD1 or TRBD2 (5 bases each). Germline V gene data show CDR1 as SSHAT and CDR2 as FNYEAQ (reference sequence). The CDR3 contains 16 residues. V dropped 5 bases and J dropped 5 bases, with 18 bases sitting between them. The CDR3 sequence: CASSPLARGRTGELFF. Written as DNA, the CDR3 is TGTGCCAGCAGCCCCCTGGCCCGGGGCCGAACCGGGGAGCTGTTTTTT.

The rearrangement uses TRBV7-3 and TRBJ2-3; D may be TRBD2 (5 bases). The CDR3 totals 15 residues. Trimming pared 5 bases from V and 2 bases from J, leaving 14 bases between. Germline-derived CDR1 and CDR2 are SGHTA and FQGTGA. CDR3: CASSRSRAHTDTQYF. In DNA form, the CDR3 reads TGTGCCAGCAGCCGATCGAGGGCCCACACAGATACGCAGTATTTT.

This chain joins TRBV4-1 and TRBJ2-7; D call uncertain. CDR1 is MGHRA, CDR2 YSYEKL, per germline. V was trimmed by 0 bases and J by 3 bases, leaving 6 bases between them. The CDR3 extends over 13 amino acids. The CDR3 region has the DNA TGCGCCAGCAGCCAAGATAGCAACTACGAGCAGTACTTC. This encodes CASSQDSNYEQYF.

The V call is TRBV28, the J call TRBJ2-7; 12 positions match TRBD1. CDR1 is MDHEN and CDR2 is SYDVKM in the germline V gene. V shed 8 bases and J 5 bases; nucleotides not matched to a gene: 7. The CDR3 contains 14 residues. The CDR3 nucleotides read TGTGCCAGCTTACCGGGACAGGGGGCCCACGAGCAGTACTTC. Its translation: CASLPGQGAHEQYF.

Concerning this clone: Other nucleotide sequences from this sample produce the same CDR3. This CDR3 reads CASSGQPTDTQYF. Here the CDR3 DNA reads TGTGCCAGCAGTGGCCAACCCACAGATACGCAGTATTTT. The V gene is TRBV2, the J gene TRBJ2-3; no definite D call. CDR3 length equals 13 residues. CDR1 and CDR2 from the germline V gene are SNHLY and FYNNEI. The ends were cut back, 4 bases at V and 2 bases at J, with 7 bases in the middle.

The chain links TRBV5-1 to TRBJ2-1, with D unresolved. This CDR3 is 15 amino acids long. Trimming removed 2 bases at V and 5 bases at J, with 14 bases between. The V gene's germline CDR1 is SGHRS and CDR2 YFSETQ. The chain's CDR3 is CASSLTDPYDNEQFF. The CDR3 DNA is TGCGCCAGCAGCTTAACAGATCCGTACGACAATGAGCAGTTCTTC.

The rearrangement links TRBV10-3 to TRBJ2-3; TRBD2 matches 14 bases. The J segment lost 5 bases and the V segment lost 2 bases, leaving 3 bases of the junction unmatched. This CDR3 has 16 residues. CDR1 and CDR2 from the germline V gene are ENHRY and SYGVKD. In DNA form, the CDR3 reads TGTGCCATCAGTGAGGGGACTAGCGGGAGTGGAGATACGCAGTATTTT. Amino acids: CAISEGTSGSGDTQYF.

J is TRBJ2-7 and V is TRBV27, with a possible D match to TRBD1 (5 bases). The V and J ends lost 5 bases and 0 bases respectively, with 14 bases between them. Germline V gene lookup returns CDR1 MNHEY and CDR2 SMNVEV (reference sequence). This CDR3 comprises 15 residues. CDR3 region: CASSRTAGYSYEQYF. CDR3 nucleotides: TGTGCCAGCAGTAGAACCGCAGGGTACTCCTACGAGCAGTACTTC.

V usage is TRBV21-1 and J usage is TRBJ2-7; the table's D call, TRBD2, was not checked against the DNA. TRBV21-1 is marked as a pseudogene. CDR3 length equals 11 residues. The CDR3 loop is CAWGVPYEQYF. The CDR3, as DNA: TGTGCATGGGGGGTTCCCTACGAGCAGTACTTC.

The gene calls are TRBV5-1 and TRBJ1-1; D not certain. This CDR3 region has 15 residues. The germline V and J ends were trimmed by 6 bases and 0 bases, with 15 bases remaining between them. Germline CDR1 SGHRS, CDR2 YFSETQ. The CDR3 coding sequence is TGCGCCAGCAAGTGGAACGGGGTGATGAACACTGAAGCTTTCTTT. It translates to CASKWNGVMNTEAFF.

CDR3 sequence: CSVLTRQGSGYTF. As DNA, the CDR3 is TGCAGCGTTCTTACCCGACAGGGAAGTGGCTACACCTTC. The rearrangement links TRBV29-1 to TRBJ1-2; 7 nucleotides align to TRBD1. Germline V gives CDR1 SQVTM, CDR2 ANQGSEA. CDR3 length: 13 amino acids. With 5 bases clipped from V and 7 bases from J, the junction kept 10 bases outside the gene matches.

The V gene is TRBV18, the J gene TRBJ2-7; D is undetermined. V shed 3 bases and J shed 0 bases, with 15 bases lying between them. Germline V gene lookup returns CDR1 KGHSH and CDR2 LQKENI. CDR3 length: 16 amino acids. The CDR3 region is CASSPAWTVTSYEQYF. CDR3 nucleotide sequence: TGTGCCAGCTCACCTGCTTGGACCGTTACCTCCTACGAGCAGTACTTC. Full variable domain (missing parts from reference TRBV18 and TRBJ2-7): NAGVMQNPRHLVRRRGQEARLRCSPMKGHSHVYWYRQLPEEGLKFMVYLQKENIIDESGMPKERFSAEFPKEGPSILRIQQVVRGDSAAYFCASSPAWTVTSYEQYFGPGTRLTVT.

The chain recombines TRBV7-8 with TRBJ1-5; D is uncertain. V was cut by 4 bases and J by 4 bases, with 5 bases left in between. The CDR3 is 12 amino acids. Germline V CDR1 and CDR2: SGHVS, FQNEAQ. The DNA of the CDR3 is TGTGCCAGCAGCTCGATGAATCAGCCCCAGCATTTT. Translated, it gives CASSSMNQPQHF.

The chain links TRBV5-5 to TRBJ2-1; 10 bases are shared with TRBD2. The CDR3 runs 15 residues. The V and J ends lost 4 bases and 3 bases, in that order; junction bases with no gene match: 4. Per germline, CDR1 SGHKS and CDR2 YYEKEE (reference sequence). The DNA of the CDR3 is TGTGCCAGCAGCGGGGGACTAGCGAACTACAATGAGCAGTTCTTC. It encodes CASSGGLANYNEQFF.

The chain couples TRBV6-6 to TRBJ1-4, with D tentatively TRBD1 (6 bases). This CDR3 has 14 amino acids. Trimming removed 6 bases at V and 8 bases at J, with 16 bases between. Germline CDR1 and CDR2: MNHNY and SVGAGI (reference sequence). The CDR3 region has the DNA TGTGCCAGCAGGAACAGGGAATTTGGGGAAAAACTGTTTTTT. Its translation is CASRNREFGEKLFF.

V gene TRBV7-2 combines with J gene TRBJ2-5; the D gene is possibly TRBD1 (5 bases). The CDR3 is 14 amino acids. The germline V gene encodes CDR1 SGHTA and CDR2 FQGNSA. Trimming removed 4 bases at V and 2 bases at J, with 11 bases between. The DNA for the CDR3 is TGTGCCAGCAGCTCCGGGCAGGGACAAGAGACCCAGTACTTC. Its translation: CASSSGQGQETQYF.

V and J are TRBV30 and TRBJ2-5, with 8 bases that match TRBD1. Gene TRBJ2-7 matches the end of the DNA better, so the J call may be wrong. Germline V gene data show CDR1 as GTSNPN and CDR2 as SVGIG (reference sequence). The CDR3 extends over 12 amino acids. The CDR3 region has the DNA TGTGCCTCGGGCACAGGGGGTTACGAGCAGTACTTC. Translating it yields CASGTGGYEQYF.

The chain couples TRBV7-9 to TRBJ2-3; 11 bases map to TRBD2. Germline CDR1 and CDR2: SEHNR and FQNEAQ (reference sequence). J was trimmed by 2 bases and V by 5 bases; bases with no gene match: 9. There are 17 residues in the CDR3. The CDR3 coding sequence is TGTGCCAGCAGCCCCACCTGGACTAGCGGGCTCACAGATACGCAGTATTTT. As protein: CASSPTWTSGLTDTQYF.

This chain links TRBV6-1 with TRBJ2-5, with a tentative D call TRBD2 (6 bases). In germline, CDR1 is MNHNS, CDR2 SASEGT. This CDR3 is built from 16 residues. Trimming took off 3 bases at V and 5 bases at J, with 19 bases between the two ends. The CDR3 DNA reads TGTGCCAGCAGTGACTGGGTTCGGGAGATCGGGGAGACCCAGTACTTC. Encoded protein: CASSDWVREIGETQYF.

The rearrangement links TRBV6-1 to TRBJ1-5; TRBD1 might be the D (5 bases). V lost 4 bases and J 4 bases, leaving 11 bases between the germline ends. The CDR3 is 14 residues long. Germline V CDR1 and CDR2: MNHNS, SASEGT. CDR3: CASSVVAGNQPQHF. The CDR3, as DNA: TGTGCCAGCAGTGTAGTGGCAGGGAATCAGCCCCAGCATTTT.

The chain recombines TRBV6-1 with TRBJ1-1; no clear D gene. Germline CDR1 is MNHNS and CDR2 is SASEGT. With 8 bases removed from V and 4 bases from J, the gap between germline ends came to 11 bases. CDR3 length: 12 amino acids. The CDR3 loop reads CASARLITEAFF. CDR3 DNA: TGTGCCAGCGCACGCCTTATCACTGAAGCTTTCTTT.

This clone came up once. This chain connects TRBV28 to TRBJ2-7, with 7 bases that match TRBD2. There are 16 residues in the CDR3. The germline V gene has CDR1 MDHEN and CDR2 SYDVKM. The V segment lost 4 bases and the J segment 5 bases; nucleotides outside the gene matches: 14. CDR3 sequence: CASSSPKAGALDEQYF. Here the CDR3 DNA reads TGTGCCAGCAGTTCCCCCAAGGCGGGAGCTTTGGACGAGCAGTACTTC.

This clone was seen just once. The chain is built from TRBV5-1 and TRBJ1-1; D is undetermined. Trimming took 4 bases from V and 3 from J, leaving 10 bases between them. CDR3 length: 13 amino acids. Germline V gene lookup returns CDR1 SGHRS and CDR2 YFSETQ. The CDR3 here is CASSDDPYTEAFF. The CDR3 coding sequence is TGCGCCAGCAGCGACGACCCTTACACTGAAGCTTTCTTT.

The chain links TRBV30 to TRBJ2-1, with no clear D. CDR1 is GTSNPN and CDR2 is SVGIG in the germline V gene (reference sequence). V gave up 5 bases and J gave up 6 bases, with 8 bases separating them. The CDR3 runs to 11 residues. This CDR3 reads CAWGSVNEQFF. The DNA for the CDR3 is TGTGCCTGGGGAAGTGTCAATGAGCAGTTCTTC.

V usage is TRBV5-1 and J usage is TRBJ1-1; possibly TRBD1 for D (5 bases). This CDR3 is built from 15 residues. Trimming took 4 bases from V and 1 from J, leaving 14 bases between them. Germline lookup yields CDR1 SGHRS and CDR2 YFSETQ. The CDR3 sequence is CASSPSTQENTEAFF. The CDR3 nucleotides are TGCGCCAGCAGCCCGTCCACACAGGAGAACACTGAAGCTTTCTTT. Supplemented by reference TRBV5-1 and TRBJ1-1, the full variable domain reads KAGVTQTPRYLIKTRGQQVTLSCSPISGHRSVSWYQQTPGQGLQFLFEYFSETQRNKGNFPGRFSGRQFSNSRSEMNVSTLELGDSALYLCASSPSTQENTEAFFGQGTRLTVV.